What follows are 24 T cell receptor beta chains derived from one specimen sequenced in a study of T cells in localized non-small cell lung cancer. Sequencing used immunoSEQ multiplex PCR; TCRdb keeps in-frame clones, though not all of them. The sample carries 25,000 to 35,000 clones, approximately 91% recorded once. The sequencing here drew on peripheral blood, taken before any cancer treatment. Receptors originate from a female donor of 60 years or more with stage I lung adenocarcinoma.

The V and J genes are TRBV28 and TRBJ1-5; 9 bases agree with TRBD1. This CDR3 has 16 residues. The germline V gene has CDR1 MDHEN and CDR2 SYDVKM. V trimming: 6 bases; J trimming: 5 bases; junction bases outside the gene matches: 11. The CDR3 DNA is TGTGCCAGCAGGTCTCCCGGGACAGGGAGGGATCAGCCCCAGCATTTT. It yields the protein CASRSPGTGRDQPQHF.

This chain uses TRBV6-5 with TRBJ2-7; 8 nucleotides agree with TRBD2. The CDR3 runs 11 residues. Trimming took 5 bases from V and 10 from J; bases not matched to a gene: 4. Germline CDR1 MNHEY, CDR2 SVGAGI. The CDR3 DNA is TGTGCCAGCAGTGAACGGGAGGGTCAGTACTTC. This translates into CASSEREGQYF.

The chain couples TRBV4-3 to TRBJ1-1; 7 bases match TRBD1. Germline CDR1 is LGHNA and CDR2 is YSLEER. V shed 0 bases, J shed 7 bases, and the junction held 8 bases outside the gene matches. This CDR3 contains 15 residues. This CDR3 reads CASSQDVQGRGEAFF. CDR3 nucleotide sequence: TGCGCCAGCAGCCAAGACGTACAGGGGAGGGGTGAAGCTTTCTTT.

The chain recombines TRBV19 with TRBJ2-1; D is perhaps TRBD1 (5 bases). Trimming cost V 3 bases and J 4 bases, with 13 bases left between them. There are 15 residues in the CDR3. The V gene's germline CDR1 is LNHDA and CDR2 SQIVND (reference sequence). The CDR3 DNA reads TGTGCCAGTAGTATCCAGGGTAGGTCGTACAATGAGCAGTTCTTC. Protein product: CASSIQGRSYNEQFF.

The V call is TRBV7-9, the J call TRBJ1-1; D remains unclear. This CDR3 region has 14 residues. V shed 1 base and J shed 4 bases, with 10 bases lying between them. Germline-derived CDR1 and CDR2 are SEHNR and FQNEAQ (reference sequence). CDR3 residues: CASSLDREGTEAFF. The CDR3 bases are TGTGCCAGCAGCTTAGACAGAGAAGGCACTGAAGCTTTCTTT.

This clone was recorded only once. This rearrangement joins TRBV5-4 to TRBJ2-1; weak D call: TRBD2 (6 bases). The CDR3 sequence is 16 residues long. CDR1 SGHNT and CDR2 YYREEE come from the germline V gene (reference sequence). V was trimmed by 4 bases and J by 0 bases, leaving 14 bases between them. The CDR3 nucleotides are TGTGCCAGCAGCAAACTAGCCCCGAGCTCCTACAATGAGCAGTTCTTC. It encodes CASSKLAPSSYNEQFF.

The chain links TRBV6-1 to TRBJ1-1, with TRBD1 identical over 11 bases. The CDR3 consists of 18 residues. CDR1 and CDR2 (germline): MNHNS, SASEGT. Losses at the gene ends were 3 bases for V and 6 bases for J; bases not matched to a gene: 15. This CDR3 is CASSDGQGAPSFLSEAFF. The CDR3 coding sequence is TGTGCCAGCAGTGACGGACAGGGGGCGCCCAGTTTTCTTTCTGAAGCTTTCTTT.

The chain carries TRBV7-2 and TRBJ2-3; D might be TRBD2 (6 bases). Trimming stripped 0 bases from V and 4 bases from J, with 11 bases between. Germline V gene lookup returns CDR1 SGHTA and CDR2 FQGNSA. The CDR3 consists of 15 residues. The CDR3 sequence: CASSLATSNSDTQYF. The CDR3 DNA reads as TGTGCCAGCAGCTTAGCCACTAGCAACTCAGATACGCAGTATTTT.

This chain joins TRBV4-2 and TRBJ1-1, with D possibly TRBD1 on 6 matching bases. CDR3 length: 14 amino acids. Trimming removed 1 base at V and 5 bases at J, with 11 bases between. Looked up from germline, CDR1 is LGHNA and CDR2 is YNFKEQ. The CDR3 here is CASSQGGARTEAFF. The CDR3 DNA reads as TGTGCCAGCAGCCAAGGGGGGGCGCGAACTGAAGCTTTCTTT.

V is TRBV5-1 and J is TRBJ2-6; the match to TRBD1 covers 7 bases. J lost 4 bases, V lost 3 bases, and 7 bases had no gene match. Germline V gene lookup returns CDR1 SGHRS and CDR2 YFSETQ. The CDR3 has 16 residues. CDR3 in amino acids: CASSYLTGDGANVLTF. CDR3 sequence (DNA): TGCGCCAGCAGCTACTTAACAGGGGACGGGGCCAACGTCCTGACTTTC.

This sequence joins TRBV9 and TRBJ2-3; the D call may be TRBD1 or TRBD2 (5 bases each). There are 16 residues in the CDR3. V lost 0 bases and J 2 bases, leaving 13 bases between the germline ends. Germline CDR1 reads SGDLS; CDR2 reads YYNGEE. The CDR3 region has the DNA TGTGCCAGCAGCGTAGAAATGGGACGGACCACAGATACGCAGTATTTT. Amino acids: CASSVEMGRTTDTQYF.

This clone was seen just once. The chain has TRBV18 and TRBJ2-7; the D is unclear. This CDR3 is 13 amino acids long. V dropped 3 bases and J dropped 1 base, with 7 bases sitting between them. Germline V lookup: CDR1 KGHSH, CDR2 LQKENI. CDR3 nucleotide sequence: TGTGCCAGCTCACCGGGTCGTTCCTACGAGCAGTACTTC. Translating it yields CASSPGRSYEQYF.

This sequence joins TRBV25-1 and TRBJ2-7, with D tentatively TRBD1 or TRBD2 (5 bases each). Looked up from germline, CDR1 is MGHDK and CDR2 is SYGVNS. Trimming took off 4 bases at V and 2 bases at J, with 12 bases between the two ends. This CDR3 is built from 14 residues. This CDR3 reads CASSGGRSTYEQYF. As DNA, the CDR3 is TGTGCCAGCAGTGGGGGACGGTCCACCTACGAGCAGTACTTC.

V gene TRBV5-1 combines with J gene TRBJ1-4; 8 bases fit TRBD1. Looked up from germline, CDR1 is SGHRS and CDR2 is YFSETQ. After removal of 4 bases from V and 8 bases from J, the junction contained 10 bases not matched to a gene. The CDR3 has 15 residues. CDR3 amino acids: CASSPYTGGGEKLFF. The CDR3 DNA reads as TGCGCCAGCAGCCCCTATACAGGGGGAGGGGAAAAACTGTTTTTT.

This rearrangement joins TRBV5-1 to TRBJ2-1; 10 nucleotides agree with TRBD2. V trimming: 1 base; J trimming: 9 bases; junction bases outside the gene matches: 10. There are 16 residues in the CDR3. Germline assignment: CDR1 SGHRS and CDR2 YFSETQ. The CDR3 nucleotides are TGCGCCAGCAGCTTGAGTCTAGCGGGAGTGGGTAGTGAGCAGTTCTTC. Encoded protein: CASSLSLAGVGSEQFF.

The chain carries TRBV30 and TRBJ1-1; D gene unclear. The CDR3 length is 13 residues. V was pared by 1 base and J by 6 bases, with 12 bases between. CDR1 is GTSNPN and CDR2 is SVGIG in the germline V gene (reference sequence). DNA for the CDR3: TGTGCCTGGAGTGAATCGATTCTCTCTGAAGCTTTCTTT. Translated, it gives CAWSESILSEAFF.

CDR3 nucleotide sequence: TGTGCCAGCAGCTCCATTCCACCTCCGAACACCGGGGAGCTGTTTTTT. Translation: CASSSIPPPNTGELFF. V and J are TRBV7-8 and TRBJ2-2; D not certain. Germline assignment: CDR1 SGHVS and CDR2 FQNEAQ. This CDR3 has 16 residues. Trimming took 4 bases from V and 0 from J, leaving 12 bases between them.

The gene calls are TRBV7-8 and TRBJ2-3; D call uncertain. This CDR3 comprises 12 residues. V was cut by 5 bases and J by 6 bases, with 9 bases left in between. Germline CDR1 SGHVS, CDR2 FQNEAQ. The CDR3 loop is CASSAFLDTQYF. The CDR3 DNA is TGTGCCAGCAGCGCGTTTTTGGATACGCAGTATTTT.

The genes are TRBV7-9 and TRBJ2-3; 7 bases match TRBD1. Per germline, CDR1 SEHNR and CDR2 FQNEAQ (reference sequence). This CDR3 is built from 16 residues. J was trimmed by 0 bases and V by 0 bases; bases with no gene match: 3. CDR3 in amino acids: CASSLAGTASTDTQYF. CDR3 nucleotides: TGTGCCAGCAGCTTAGCCGGGACAGCGAGCACAGATACGCAGTATTTT.

The chain couples TRBV7-8 to TRBJ2-1, with D perhaps matching TRBD2 (6 bases). CDR3 length equals 14 residues. From germline, CDR1 is SGHVS and CDR2 FQNEAQ. Trimming removed 1 base at V and 15 bases at J, with 19 bases between. The CDR3 is CASSLGAGVERAFF. In nucleotides, the CDR3 is TGTGCCAGCAGCTTAGGAGCCGGGGTAGAGCGGGCGTTCTTC.

This chain links TRBV7-6 with TRBJ2-7; the D gene is possibly TRBD2 (5 bases). Germline CDR1 and CDR2: SGHVS and FNYEAQ. Deletions cut 5 bases from V and 3 bases from J, with 8 bases between. The CDR3 has 12 residues. DNA for the CDR3: TGTGCCAGCAGCCCCCGGGGCTACGAGCAGTACTTC. This translates into CASSPRGYEQYF.

The V call is TRBV1, the J call TRBJ2-3; the table's TRBD2 call for D was not verified on the DNA. TRBV1 is a documented pseudogene. The length of the CDR3 is 17 residues. CDR3 in DNA: TGCACCAGCAGCCCGAGGCCGGGAGGGCCTCTGTGGGATACGCAGTATTTT. Protein product: CTSSPRPGGPLWDTQYF.

The rearrangement joins TRBV11-2 to TRBJ2-3; 8 bases are shared with TRBD2. The V gene's germline CDR1 is SGHAT and CDR2 FQNNGV. The CDR3 has 17 residues. The junction had 11 bases not matched to a gene; V was cut back by 6 bases and J by 0 bases. CDR3 sequence (DNA): TGTGCCAGCAGGTTCGGGGGGGCCGGGGCGAGCACAGATACGCAGTATTTT. Translation gives CASRFGGAGASTDTQYF.

In this sample, this clone turned up once. The chain employs TRBV30 and TRBJ2-3, with a possible D match to TRBD1 (5 bases). Trimming left V 2 bases short and J 4 bases short, with 16 bases between. The germline CDR1 and CDR2 sequences are GTSNPN and SVGIG (reference sequence). This CDR3 contains 15 residues. As DNA, the CDR3 is TGTGCCTGGAGTCAGGGCCAATTTTCGGCAGATACGCAGTATTTT. Encoded protein: CAWSQGQFSADTQYF.